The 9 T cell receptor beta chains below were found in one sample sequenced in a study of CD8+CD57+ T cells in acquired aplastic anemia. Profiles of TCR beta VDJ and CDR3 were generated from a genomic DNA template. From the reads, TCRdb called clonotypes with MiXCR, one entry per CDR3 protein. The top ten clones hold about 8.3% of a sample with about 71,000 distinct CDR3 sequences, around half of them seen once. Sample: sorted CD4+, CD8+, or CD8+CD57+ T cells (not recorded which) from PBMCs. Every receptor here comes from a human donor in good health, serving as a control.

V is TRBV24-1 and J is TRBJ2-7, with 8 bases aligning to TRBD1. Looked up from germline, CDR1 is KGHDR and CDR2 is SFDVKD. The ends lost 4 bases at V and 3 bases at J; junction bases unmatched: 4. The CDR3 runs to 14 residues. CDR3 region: CATSETGTGYEQYF. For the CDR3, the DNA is TGTGCCACCAGTGAGACCGGGACAGGCTACGAGCAGTACTTC.

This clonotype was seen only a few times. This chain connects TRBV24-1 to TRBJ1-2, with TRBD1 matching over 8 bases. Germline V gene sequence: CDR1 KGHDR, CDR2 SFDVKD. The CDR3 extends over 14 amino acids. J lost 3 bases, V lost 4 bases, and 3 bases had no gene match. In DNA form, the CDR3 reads TGTGCCACCAGTGACCGGACAGGGTACTATGGCTACACCTTC. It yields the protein CATSDRTGYYGYTF.

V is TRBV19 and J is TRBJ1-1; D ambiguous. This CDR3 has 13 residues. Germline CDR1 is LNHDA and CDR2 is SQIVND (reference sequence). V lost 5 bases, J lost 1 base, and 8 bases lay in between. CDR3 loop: CASSSHPNTEAFF. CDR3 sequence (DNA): TGTGCCAGTAGTTCACACCCGAACACTGAAGCTTTCTTT.

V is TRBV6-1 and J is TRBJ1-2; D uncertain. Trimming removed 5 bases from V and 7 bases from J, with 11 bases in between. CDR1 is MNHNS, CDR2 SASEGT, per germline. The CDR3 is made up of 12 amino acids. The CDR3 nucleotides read TGTGCCAGCAGTAGGCTCCGCTCTGGCTACACCTTC. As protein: CASSRLRSGYTF.

CDR3 loop: CASSGPTSGGGETQYF. In DNA form, the CDR3 reads TGCGCCAGCAGTGGGCCTACTAGCGGGGGTGGTGAGACCCAGTACTTC. This chain connects TRBV10-2 to TRBJ2-5; TRBD2 agrees at 11 bases. The V gene end was trimmed by 4 bases and the J gene end by 5 bases; junction bases not matched to a gene: 9. This CDR3 is built from 16 residues. Germline V gene sequence: CDR1 WSHSY, CDR2 SAAADI.

CDR3 DNA sequence: TGCAGTGCTAGACGGCAGGCTGAGCAGTTCTTC. It yields the protein CSARRQAEQFF. The chain couples TRBV20-1 to TRBJ2-1; no clear D gene. Germline assignment: CDR1 DFQATT and CDR2 SNEGSKA (reference sequence). This CDR3 has 11 amino acids. The V gene lost 2 bases and the J gene lost 9 bases, with 8 bases spanning the gap.

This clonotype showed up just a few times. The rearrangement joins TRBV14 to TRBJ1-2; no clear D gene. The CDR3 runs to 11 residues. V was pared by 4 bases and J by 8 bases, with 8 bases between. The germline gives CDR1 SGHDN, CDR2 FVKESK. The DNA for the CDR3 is TGTGCCAGCAGCCGTCTGAGCGGCTACACCTTC. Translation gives CASSRLSGYTF. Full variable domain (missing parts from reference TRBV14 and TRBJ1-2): EAGVTQFPSHSVIEKGQTVTLRCDPISGHDNLYWYRRVMGKEIKFLLHFVKESKQDESGMPNNRFLAERTGGTYSTLKVQPAELEDSGVYFCASSRLSGYTFGSGTRLTVV.

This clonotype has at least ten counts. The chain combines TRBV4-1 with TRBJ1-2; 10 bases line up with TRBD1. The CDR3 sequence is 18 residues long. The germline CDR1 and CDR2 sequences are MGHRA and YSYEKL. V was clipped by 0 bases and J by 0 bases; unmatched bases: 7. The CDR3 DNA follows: TGCGCCAGCAGCCAAGATGGGACAGGGGTTCGGGCTAACTATGGCTACACCTTC. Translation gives CASSQDGTGVRANYGYTF.

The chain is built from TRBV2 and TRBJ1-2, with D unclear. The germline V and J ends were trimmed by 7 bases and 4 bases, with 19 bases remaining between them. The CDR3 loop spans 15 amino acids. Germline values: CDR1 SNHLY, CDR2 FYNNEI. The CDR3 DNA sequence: TGTGCCAGCAACCCGGGCCCCATCCGTGTCTATGGCTACACCTTC. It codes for CASNPGPIRVYGYTF.